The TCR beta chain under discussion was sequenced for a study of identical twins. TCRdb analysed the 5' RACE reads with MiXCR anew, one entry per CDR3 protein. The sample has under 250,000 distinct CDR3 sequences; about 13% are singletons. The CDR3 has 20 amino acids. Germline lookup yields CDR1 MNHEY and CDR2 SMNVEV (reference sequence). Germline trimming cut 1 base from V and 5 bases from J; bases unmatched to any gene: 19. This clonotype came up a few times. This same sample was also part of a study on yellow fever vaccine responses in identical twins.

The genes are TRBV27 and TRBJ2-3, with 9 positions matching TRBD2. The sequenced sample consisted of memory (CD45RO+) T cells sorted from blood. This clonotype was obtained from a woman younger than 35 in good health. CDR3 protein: CASSLWGNSGGKGTRDTQYF. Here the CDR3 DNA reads TGTGCCAGCAGTTTATGGGGAAATAGCGGGGGCAAGGGAACAAGAGATACGCAGTATTTT.